These 14 T cell receptor beta chains share one sample of origin, sequenced in a study of blood T cell repertoires in COVID-19. Sequenced by immunoSEQ multiplex PCR; TCRdb stores in-frame clones only, minus some. The sample consists of about 300,000 clones, around four fifths of them appearing once. The source material was peripheral blood. The receptors shown here come from a woman between 45 and 60 years old with acute or convalescent COVID-19.

The V and J genes are TRBV29-1 and TRBJ1-3; TRBD1 matches 7 bases. Losses at the gene ends were 5 bases for V and 4 bases for J; bases not matched to a gene: 8. Germline values: CDR1 SQVTM, CDR2 ANQGSEA. The CDR3 has 14 amino acids. The DNA for the CDR3 is TGCAGCGTTCAAACGGGACAGAAAGGAAACACCATATATTTT. It specifies CSVQTGQKGNTIYF. Together with reference TRBV29-1 and TRBJ1-3, the CDR3 gives the full variable domain: SAVISQKPSRDICQRGTSLTIQCQVDSQVTMMFWYRQQPGQSLTLIATANQGSEATYESGFVIDKFPISRPNLTFSTLTVSNMSPEDSSIYLCSVQTGQKGNTIYFGEGSWLTVV.

The rearrangement links TRBV24-1 to TRBJ1-4; 8 nucleotides line up with TRBD1. The V gene's germline CDR1 is KGHDR and CDR2 SFDVKD. With 5 bases clipped from V and 8 bases from J, the junction kept 12 bases outside the gene matches. The CDR3 length is 16 residues. CDR3 DNA sequence: TGTGCCACCAGTGGGACCTTAGGACAGGGAAGCGAAAAACTGTTTTTT. Amino acid sequence: CATSGTLGQGSEKLFF.

This chain links TRBV2 with TRBJ2-2; 10 bases match TRBD2. Trimming removed 7 bases from V and 4 bases from J; junction bases left unmatched: 12. Germline V CDR1 and CDR2: SNHLY, FYNNEI. The length of the CDR3 is 17 residues. CDR3 coding DNA: TGTGCCAGCACCCTCCCGAGCGGGGGGGGGCCCACCGGGGAGCTGTTTTTT. This gives the protein CASTLPSGGGPTGELFF.

This chain uses TRBV12-3 or TRBV12-4 with TRBJ1-5; D possibly corresponds to TRBD1 (5 bases). V lost 5 bases and J lost 7, with 12 bases in between. CDR3 length: 13 residues. The DNA of the CDR3 is TGTGCCAGCAGTCCCGGGTCAGGGCAGCCCCAGCATTTT. Encoded protein: CASSPGSGQPQHF.

This chain connects TRBV15 to TRBJ2-7, with a possible D match to TRBD2 (6 bases). Germline CDR1 reads LNHNV; CDR2 reads YYDKDF (reference sequence). This CDR3 spans 14 amino acids. V was clipped by 4 bases and J by 1 base, with 11 bases between them. DNA of the CDR3: TGTGCCACCAGCAACCCCCGGGGGTCCTACGAGCAGTACTTC. It yields the protein CATSNPRGSYEQYF.

The chain joins TRBV9 to TRBJ1-1, with a weak D call TRBD1 (6 bases). Trimming shortened V by 0 bases and J by 10 bases, and 13 bases separated the two germline ends. The CDR3 is 13 amino acids. CDR1 SGDLS and CDR2 YYNGEE come from the germline V gene. CDR3 sequence (DNA): TGTGCCAGCAGCGTAGTACAGGGAGGGCGAGCTTTCTTT. This encodes CASSVVQGGRAFF.

The V call is TRBV7-2, the J call TRBJ1-3, with D perhaps TRBD1 (6 bases). V was shortened by 3 bases and J by 4 bases, with 7 bases between the two germline ends. In germline, CDR1 is SGHTA, CDR2 FQGNSA. The CDR3 covers 13 residues. Here the CDR3 reads CASSLRGGNTIYF. CDR3 nucleotide sequence: TGTGCCAGCAGCTTGAGGGGGGGAAACACCATATATTTT.

This sequence joins TRBV4-3 and TRBJ2-2; TRBD1 matches 8 bases. CDR1 and CDR2 from the germline V gene are LGHNA and YSLEER. The V segment lost 4 bases and the J segment 7 bases; nucleotides outside the gene matches: 11. The CDR3 consists of 16 residues. CDR3 in DNA: TGCGCCAGCAGCCCCTCCAGGGACAGGACTAACGGGGAGCTGTTTTTT. Amino acid sequence: CASSPSRDRTNGELFF.

This sequence joins TRBV9 and TRBJ2-3; the D gene is possibly TRBD2 (6 bases). Germline V CDR1 and CDR2: SGDLS, YYNGEE. Trimming took off 0 bases at V and 4 bases at J, with 21 bases between the two ends. The CDR3 consists of 18 residues. CDR3 nucleotides: TGTGCCAGCAGCGTAGGGTACTCTACGGGAGTCCTTCCAGATACGCAGTATTTT. Its protein is CASSVGYSTGVLPDTQYF.

Note on this clone: With a much larger clone just one base away, this may be a read error. Other DNA sequences in the same sample also yield this CDR3. The rearrangement uses TRBV14 and TRBJ1-2, with TRBD1 as a possible D gene (5 bases). V was clipped by 4 bases and J by 2 bases, with 14 bases between them. Looked up from germline, CDR1 is SGHDN and CDR2 is FVKESK. CDR3 size: 15 residues. The CDR3 loop reads CASSPIRDWNYGYTF. The CDR3 bases are TGTGCCAGCAGCCCAATTCGGGACTGGAACTATGGCTACACCTTC.

This clone was counted only a few times. The J gene is TRBJ2-3, the V gene TRBV4-3, with 8 bases lining up with TRBD1. The V and J ends lost 8 bases and 4 bases, in that order; junction bases with no gene match: 8. The CDR3 spans 14 residues. Germline CDR1 is LGHNA and CDR2 is YSLEER. The CDR3 loop is CASRKTGVSDTQYF. DNA for the CDR3: TGCGCCAGCCGAAAGACAGGGGTATCAGATACGCAGTATTTT.

On this clone: In the same sample, other DNA sequences code for this CDR3. This chain links TRBV6-5 with TRBJ1-1; tentative D call: TRBD1 (6 bases). CDR3 size: 13 residues. The V and J ends lost 5 bases and 1 base respectively, with 8 bases between them. Germline V CDR1 and CDR2: MNHEY, SVGAGI. CDR3 nucleotide sequence: TGTGCCAGCAGTCCCAGGGGGAACACTGAAGCTTTCTTT. It encodes CASSPRGNTEAFF.

This chain uses TRBV27 with TRBJ2-2; 8 bases agree with TRBD1. The V segment lost 4 bases and the J segment 4 bases; nucleotides outside the gene matches: 5. Germline-derived CDR1 and CDR2 are MNHEY and SMNVEV (reference sequence). The CDR3 is made up of 15 amino acids. Written as DNA, the CDR3 is TGTGCCAGCAGTTACAGGGGGGTAGCCACCGGGGAGCTGTTTTTT. Translated, it gives CASSYRGVATGELFF.

The chain has TRBV6-5 and TRBJ1-6; 8 nucleotides agree with TRBD1. V dropped 6 bases and J dropped 4; count of bases not matched to a gene: 5. Germline V lookup: CDR1 MNHEY, CDR2 SVGAGI. This CDR3 contains 15 residues. CDR3 in amino acids: CASSMDRAYNSPLHF. CDR3 bases: TGTGCCAGCAGCATGGACAGGGCTTATAATTCACCCCTCCACTTT.